This entry lists 31 T cell receptor beta chains sequenced from one sample in a study of cytomegalovirus exposure and HLA in healthy donors. The PCR made use of 60 Vbeta and 13 Jbeta primers. Profiled with immunoSEQ multiplex PCR; TCRdb holds only in-frame clones, not every one. Of fewer than 200,000 clones in the sample, roughly 80% were seen once. The source material was PBMCs. These receptors were collected from a woman between 18 and 29 years old in good health and CMV-seronegative.

The table lists this clone with a few counts. This chain links TRBV18 with TRBJ2-1; D may be TRBD2 (5 bases). CDR1 and CDR2 (germline): KGHSH, LQKENI. CDR3 length: 13 amino acids. Trimming removed 3 bases at V and 4 bases at J, with 7 bases between. DNA of the CDR3: TGTGCCAGCTCACCTAGCGCTTACAATGAGCAGTTCTTC. Protein sequence: CASSPSAYNEQFF. Combining the CDR3 with reference TRBV18 and TRBJ2-1 gives the whole variable domain NAGVMQNPRHLVRRRGQEARLRCSPMKGHSHVYWYRQLPEEGLKFMVYLQKENIIDESGMPKERFSAEFPKEGPSILRIQQVVRGDSAAYFCASSPSAYNEQFFGPGTRLTVL.

The rearrangement links TRBV29-1 to TRBJ1-1, with D uncertain. The CDR3 has 12 residues. The germline V gene encodes CDR1 SQVTM and CDR2 ANQGSEA. Trimming removed 1 base at V and 6 bases at J, with 9 bases between. The CDR3 here is CSVEVAGAEAFF. CDR3 nucleotides: TGCAGCGTTGAAGTAGCCGGCGCTGAAGCTTTCTTT.

CDR3 nucleotides: TGCGCCAGCAGCCAAGAATACAAGGGACAGAAGGGCGAGACCCAGTACTTC. The encoded protein is CASSQEYKGQKGETQYF. V is TRBV4-1 and J is TRBJ2-5, with 7 bases that match TRBD1. Trimming at V came to 0 bases and at J to 5 bases, leaving 12 bases not matched to a gene. This CDR3 spans 17 amino acids. The germline gives CDR1 MGHRA, CDR2 YSYEKL.

The rearrangement links TRBV29-1 to TRBJ2-3; 7 positions agree with TRBD2. Per germline, CDR1 SQVTM and CDR2 ANQGSEA. The ends lost 2 bases at V and 5 bases at J; junction bases unmatched: 1. The CDR3 sequence is 12 residues long. The chain's CDR3 is CSVEPGGDTQYF. In DNA form, the CDR3 reads TGCAGCGTTGAACCGGGGGGAGATACGCAGTATTTT.

The V call is TRBV18, the J call TRBJ1-4; D uncertain. The CDR3 runs to 18 residues. In germline, CDR1 is KGHSH, CDR2 LQKENI. The ends were cut back, 5 bases at V and 0 bases at J, with 19 bases in the middle. The CDR3 nucleotides read TGTGCCAGCTCATCAAATTTGGCGGATATTGCAACTAATGAAAAACTGTTTTTT. It codes for CASSSNLADIATNEKLFF.

The J gene is TRBJ2-1, the V gene TRBV7-6; tentative D call: TRBD2 (5 bases). This CDR3 contains 16 residues. Trimming stripped 1 base from V and 0 bases from J, with 10 bases between. CDR1 and CDR2 from the germline V gene are SGHVS and FNYEAQ. Here the CDR3 DNA reads TGTGCCAGCAGCTTAGTTAGCGCGAGCTCCTACAATGAGCAGTTCTTC. Translated, it gives CASSLVSASSYNEQFF.

The chain uses TRBV5-6 and TRBJ1-1; a possible D gene is TRBD1 (5 bases). V was pared by 0 bases and J by 5 bases, with 11 bases between. The CDR3 totals 14 residues. From germline, CDR1 is SGHDT and CDR2 YYEEEE. CDR3 in amino acids: CASSLVIGVTEAFF. CDR3 nucleotides: TGTGCCAGCAGCTTGGTGATAGGGGTGACTGAAGCTTTCTTT.

The V call is TRBV9, the J call TRBJ2-1, with 8 positions matching TRBD1. Germline assignment: CDR1 SGDLS and CDR2 YYNGEE. J lost 0 bases, V lost 8 bases, and 10 bases had no gene match. The CDR3 loop spans 16 amino acids. The CDR3 DNA is TGTGCCAGTGGACAGGGCCTACTCTACTCCTACAATGAGCAGTTCTTC. Translating gives CASGQGLLYSYNEQFF.

This chain joins TRBV7-8 and TRBJ2-2; D is perhaps TRBD2 (5 bases). The CDR3 length is 17 residues. Trimming removed 7 bases from V and 3 bases from J, with 21 bases in between. Germline lookup yields CDR1 SGHVS and CDR2 FQNEAQ. CDR3 coding DNA: TGTGCCAGCACCAAGCCGCGGGCCTATGAAGACACCGGGGAGCTGTTTTTT. It is translated as CASTKPRAYEDTGELFF.

This chain joins TRBV6-4 and TRBJ2-1, with D perhaps matching TRBD2 (5 bases). There are 13 residues in the CDR3. Germline V gives CDR1 MRHNA, CDR2 SNTAGT. Trimming removed 2 bases from V and 15 bases from J, with 17 bases in between. The CDR3 is CASSDGDSATTFF. For the CDR3, the DNA is TGTGCCAGCAGTGACGGAGATAGCGCGACCACGTTCTTC.

The CDR3 region is CASSLFLGPNTEAFF. CDR3 sequence (DNA): TGTGCCAGCAGCTTATTTCTGGGGCCGAACACTGAAGCTTTCTTT. The V and J genes are TRBV7-3 and TRBJ1-1; perhaps TRBD1 as D (5 bases). Germline CDR1 is SGHTA and CDR2 is FQGTGA. V lost 2 bases and J 1 base, leaving 11 bases between the germline ends. This CDR3 has 15 amino acids.

The CDR3 DNA is TGTGCCAGCAGCTTGGCAGCGGGAGATCAATACGAGCAGTACTTC. Protein sequence: CASSLAAGDQYEQYF. This chain joins TRBV5-4 and TRBJ2-7; 8 bases agree with TRBD2. CDR1 is SGHNT, CDR2 YYREEE, per germline (reference sequence). After removal of 0 bases from V and 4 bases from J, the junction contained 6 bases not matched to a gene. CDR3 size: 15 residues. The full variable domain, completed using reference TRBV5-4 and TRBJ2-7, is ETGVTQSPTHLIKTRGQQVTLRCSSQSGHNTVSWYQQALGQGPQFIFQYYREEENGRGNFPPRFSGLQFPNYSSELNVNALELDDSALYLCASSLAAGDQYEQYFGPGTRLTVT.

This chain joins TRBV4-1 and TRBJ2-7, with 9 bases fitting TRBD1. Germline CDR1 MGHRA, CDR2 YSYEKL. V lost 5 bases and J lost 9; bases outside the gene matches: 8. The CDR3 has 13 residues. In DNA, the CDR3 is TGCGCCAGCAGCGCGGGACAGGGCACTGCGCAGTACTTC. Translating it yields CASSAGQGTAQYF.

The rearrangement links TRBV7-9 to TRBJ2-3, with TRBD2 as a possible D gene (5 bases). The CDR3 is 15 residues long. Germline V gene lookup returns CDR1 SEHNR and CDR2 FQNEAQ (reference sequence). The ends were cut back, 4 bases at V and 6 bases at J, with 17 bases in the middle. This CDR3 reads CASSYLMGRSDTQYF. DNA of the CDR3: TGTGCCAGCAGCTATCTGATGGGGAGATCCGATACGCAGTATTTT.

This clone has a handful of counts. The V and J genes are TRBV5-4 and TRBJ2-3; the match to TRBD2 covers 11 bases. Germline V gene data show CDR1 as SGHNT and CDR2 as YYREEE (reference sequence). The CDR3 spans 16 residues. V trimming: 0 bases; J trimming: 4 bases; junction bases outside the gene matches: 4. The CDR3: CASSLELAGGADTQYF. The CDR3 DNA follows: TGTGCCAGCAGCTTGGAGCTAGCGGGAGGTGCAGATACGCAGTATTTT.

The V and J genes are TRBV4-1 and TRBJ1-2; no clear D. The CDR3 contains 15 residues. V lost 4 bases, J lost 0 bases, and 12 bases lay in between. Germline V CDR1 and CDR2: MGHRA, YSYEKL. CDR3 in DNA: TGCGCCAGCAGCCCTCGTGCGTTCTCTAACTATGGCTACACCTTC. It translates to CASSPRAFSNYGYTF.

This clone was found once. This chain joins TRBV18 and TRBJ2-1; TRBD2 aligns across 9 bases. Germline V gene lookup returns CDR1 KGHSH and CDR2 LQKENI. J lost 10 bases, V lost 1 base, and 11 bases had no gene match. The length of the CDR3 is 16 residues. CDR3 DNA: TGTGCCAGCTCACCACGCGGGAGGGCCTACGGGGGAGAGCAGTTCTTC. Translation gives CASSPRGRAYGGEQFF.

CDR3 DNA sequence: TGCGCCAGCAGCTTGGGACTAGCGGGGCCTTACGAGCAGTACTTC. It codes for CASSLGLAGPYEQYF. The chain recombines TRBV5-1 with TRBJ2-7, with 11 bases matching TRBD2. Looked up from germline, CDR1 is SGHRS and CDR2 is YFSETQ. The CDR3 runs 15 residues. V dropped 0 bases and J dropped 4; count of bases not matched to a gene: 3.

The J gene is TRBJ2-7, the V gene TRBV9; D perhaps matches TRBD2 (6 bases). V was clipped by 1 base and J by 1 base, with 12 bases between them. The CDR3 contains 15 residues. The V gene's germline CDR1 is SGDLS and CDR2 YYNGEE. The CDR3 protein is CASSVNPGGSYEQYF. Here the CDR3 DNA reads TGTGCCAGCAGCGTAAATCCCGGGGGATCCTACGAGCAGTACTTC. The entire variable domain, with the rest obtained from reference TRBV9 and TRBJ2-7, is as follows: DSGVTQTPKHLITATGQRVTLRCSPRSGDLSVYWYQQSLDQGLQFLIQYYNGEERAKGNILERFSAQQFPDLHSELNLSSLELGDSALYFCASSVNPGGSYEQYFGPGTRLTVT.

The chain is built from TRBV19 and TRBJ2-5; 11 nucleotides match TRBD1. Per the germline V gene, CDR1 is LNHDA and CDR2 is SQIVND (reference sequence). This CDR3 is built from 17 residues. V lost 5 bases, J lost 5 bases, and 13 bases stayed unmatched. The CDR3 reads CASSLGQGVYELETQYF. CDR3 nucleotides: TGTGCCAGTAGTTTGGGACAGGGGGTTTATGAGTTGGAGACCCAGTACTTC.

The chain has TRBV5-1 and TRBJ2-5; TRBD2 matches 12 bases. Unmatched junction bases numbered 7, after V lost 0 bases and J lost 4 bases. Germline V CDR1 and CDR2: SGHRS, YFSETQ. The length of the CDR3 is 17 residues. This CDR3 is CASSLGLAGARGETQYF. In DNA form, the CDR3 reads TGCGCCAGCAGCTTGGGACTAGCGGGAGCTCGAGGAGAGACCCAGTACTTC.

The J gene is TRBJ2-1, the V gene TRBV28, with 11 nucleotides matching TRBD2. The V and J ends lost 5 bases and 8 bases, in that order; junction bases with no gene match: 11. Germline loops: CDR1 MDHEN, CDR2 SYDVKM. This CDR3 region has 16 residues. The chain's CDR3 is CASSAIAGGPSYEQFF. The CDR3 DNA is TGTGCCAGCAGTGCCATAGCGGGAGGGCCTAGCTATGAGCAGTTCTTC.

V is TRBV6-1 and J is TRBJ2-5, with TRBD2 matching 10 bases. Trimming removed 6 bases from V and 4 bases from J; junction bases left unmatched: 5. This CDR3 has 14 amino acids. The germline V gene encodes CDR1 MNHNS and CDR2 SASEGT. The CDR3 nucleotides are TGTGCCAGCAGGCTAGCGGGAGTGGGAGAGACCCAGTACTTC. This translates into CASRLAGVGETQYF.

This clone was detected once. In DNA, the CDR3 is TGTGCCAGCAGCTCGATAGGCGGGGTACAAGAGACCCAGTACTTC. This sequence encodes CASSSIGGVQETQYF. V is TRBV5-5 and J is TRBJ2-5, with D tentatively TRBD2 (6 bases). Germline V gene lookup returns CDR1 SGHKS and CDR2 YYEKEE (reference sequence). The CDR3 runs 15 residues. V lost 3 bases, J lost 2 bases, and 14 bases lay in between.

The chain combines TRBV30 with TRBJ2-5; 8 nucleotides agree with TRBD2. The CDR3 covers 13 residues. Germline lookup yields CDR1 GTSNPN and CDR2 SVGIG (reference sequence). The ends lost 5 bases at V and 2 bases at J; junction bases unmatched: 4. CDR3 residues: CAWDRGGQETQYF. In DNA form, the CDR3 reads TGTGCCTGGGATCGGGGGGGGCAAGAGACCCAGTACTTC. Looking up the rest from reference TRBV30 and TRBJ2-5 gives the full variable domain: SQTIHQWPATLVQPVGSPLSLECTVEGTSNPNLYWYRQAAGRGLQLLFYSVGIGQISSEVPQNLSASRPQDRQFILSSKKLLLSDSGFYLCAWDRGGQETQYFGPGTRLLVL.

This clone was seen just once. The chain is built from TRBV28 and TRBJ2-6; 8 bases line up with TRBD1. The CDR3 has 20 residues. CDR1 is MDHEN, CDR2 SYDVKM, per germline. V lost 4 bases and J lost 0; bases outside the gene matches: 14. DNA of the CDR3: TGTGCCAGCAGTTACACGCTCCGGGACAGGAGCCGCTCTGGGGCCAACGTCCTGACTTTC. It translates to CASSYTLRDRSRSGANVLTF. The full variable domain, in which reference TRBV28 and TRBJ2-6 provide the parts outside the CDR3, is DVKVTQSSRYLVKRTGEKVFLECVQDMDHENMFWYRQDPGLGLRLIYFSYDVKMKEKGDIPEGYSVSREKKERFSLILESASTNQTSMYLCASSYTLRDRSRSGANVLTFGAGSRLTVL.

The rearrangement links TRBV7-2 to TRBJ2-7; 8 positions match TRBD1. Germline V gene sequence: CDR1 SGHTA, CDR2 FQGNSA. The V gene end was trimmed by 5 bases and the J gene end by 4 bases; junction bases not matched to a gene: 4. The CDR3 runs 13 residues. The CDR3 bases are TGTGCCAGCAGCCCCCGACAGGGGTACGAGCAGTACTTC. Translation: CASSPRQGYEQYF. The variable domain in full, completed from reference TRBV7-2 and TRBJ2-7, reads GAGVSQSPSNKVTEKGKDVELRCDPISGHTALYWYRQSLGQGLEFLIYFQGNSAPDKSGLPSDRFSAERTGGSVSTLTIQRTQQEDSAVYLCASSPRQGYEQYFGPGTRLTVT.

V and J are TRBV11-2 and TRBJ2-3; 14 bases map to TRBD2. The germline CDR1 and CDR2 sequences are SGHAT and FQNNGV. The CDR3 loop spans 15 amino acids. V trimming: 3 bases; J trimming: 6 bases; junction bases outside the gene matches: 2. CDR3 nucleotides: TGTGCCAGCAGCTTGGGACTAGCGGGAGTGGATACGCAGTATTTT. Encoded protein: CASSLGLAGVDTQYF.

The rearrangement links TRBV27 to TRBJ2-7; 7 nucleotides align to TRBD1. The V gene end was trimmed by 5 bases and the J gene end by 0 bases; junction bases not matched to a gene: 7. This CDR3 is 15 amino acids long. Germline loops: CDR1 MNHEY, CDR2 SMNVEV (reference sequence). The CDR3 DNA reads as TGTGCCAGCAGTCTGAAGACAGGGTTCTCCTACGAGCAGTACTTC. This sequence encodes CASSLKTGFSYEQYF.

This rearrangement joins TRBV28 to TRBJ1-1, with a possible D match to TRBD1 (6 bases). V lost 6 bases and J lost 6, with 11 bases in between. The CDR3 covers 12 residues. Germline CDR1 is MDHEN and CDR2 is SYDVKM. The CDR3: CASSLGQPEAFF. CDR3 in DNA: TGTGCCAGCAGCCTGGGACAACCTGAAGCTTTCTTT.

The chain links TRBV11-2 to TRBJ1-1; D gene uncertain. V shed 7 bases and J shed 2 bases, with 23 bases lying between them. The CDR3 loop spans 17 amino acids. Germline CDR1 is SGHAT and CDR2 is FQNNGV. DNA for the CDR3: TGTGCCAGCACTTATGGCCTTCTAGAGGGTCAAAACACTGAAGCTTTCTTT. It translates to CASTYGLLEGQNTEAFF.